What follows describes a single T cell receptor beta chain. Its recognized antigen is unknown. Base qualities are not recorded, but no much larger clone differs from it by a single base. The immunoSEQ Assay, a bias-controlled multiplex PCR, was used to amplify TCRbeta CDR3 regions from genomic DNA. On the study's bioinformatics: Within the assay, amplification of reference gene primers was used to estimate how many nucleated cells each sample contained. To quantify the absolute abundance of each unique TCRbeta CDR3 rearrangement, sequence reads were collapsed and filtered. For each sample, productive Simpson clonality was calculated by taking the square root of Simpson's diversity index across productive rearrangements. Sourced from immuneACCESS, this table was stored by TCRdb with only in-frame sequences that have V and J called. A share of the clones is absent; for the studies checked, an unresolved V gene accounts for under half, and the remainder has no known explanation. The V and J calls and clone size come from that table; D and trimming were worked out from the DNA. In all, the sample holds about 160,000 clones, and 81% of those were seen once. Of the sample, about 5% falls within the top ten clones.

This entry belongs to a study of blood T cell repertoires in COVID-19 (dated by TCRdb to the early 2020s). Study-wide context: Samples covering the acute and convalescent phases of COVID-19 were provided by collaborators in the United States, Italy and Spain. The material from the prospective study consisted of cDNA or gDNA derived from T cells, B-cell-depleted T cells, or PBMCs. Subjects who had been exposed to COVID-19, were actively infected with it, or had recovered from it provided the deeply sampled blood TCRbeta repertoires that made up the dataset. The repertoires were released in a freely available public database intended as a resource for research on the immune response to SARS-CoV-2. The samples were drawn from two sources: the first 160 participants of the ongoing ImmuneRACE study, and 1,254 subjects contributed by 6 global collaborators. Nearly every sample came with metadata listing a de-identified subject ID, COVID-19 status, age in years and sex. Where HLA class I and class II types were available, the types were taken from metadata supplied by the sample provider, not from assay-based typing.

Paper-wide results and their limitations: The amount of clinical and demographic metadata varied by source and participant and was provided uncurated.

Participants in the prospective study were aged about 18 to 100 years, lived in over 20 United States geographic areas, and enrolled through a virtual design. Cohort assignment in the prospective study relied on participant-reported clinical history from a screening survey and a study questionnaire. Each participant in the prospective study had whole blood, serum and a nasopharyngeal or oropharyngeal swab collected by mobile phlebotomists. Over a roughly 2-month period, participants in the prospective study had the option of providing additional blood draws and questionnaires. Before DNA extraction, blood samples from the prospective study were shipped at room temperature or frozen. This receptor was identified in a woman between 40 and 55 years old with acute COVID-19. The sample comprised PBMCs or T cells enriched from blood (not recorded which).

The DNA is as follows: TGTGCCAGCAGCTTATTTCCCCGGGAGGAGACCCAGTACTTC. Its amino acids are CASSLFPREETQYF. Recombination joined TRBV7-6 with TRBJ2-5; D gene: possibly TRBD2, on 6 matching bases. The germline V gene encodes CDR1 SGHVS and CDR2 FNYEAQ. Spanning cysteine to phenylalanine, the CDR3 consists of 14 amino acids. Here the CDR3 DNA is all that survives: 42 bases in frame from base 1. V sheds 2 bases and J sheds 5 bases, leaving 12 bases between their ends. With the portions outside the CDR3 filled from the reference TRBV7-6 and TRBJ2-5 genes, the complete variable region becomes GAGVSQSPRYKVTKRGQDVALRCDPISGHVSLYWYRQALGQGPEFLTYFNYEAQQDKSGLPNDRFSAERPEGSISTLTIQRTEQRDSAMYRCASSLFPREETQYFGPGTRLLVL.